These 14 T cell receptor beta chains were sequenced from one sample in a study of cytomegalovirus exposure and HLA in healthy donors. The PCR employed 60 Vbeta primers together with 13 Jbeta primers. Sequencing used immunoSEQ multiplex PCR; TCRdb keeps in-frame clones, though not all of them. The data show 95,000 to 100,000 clones, approximately 89% seen once. The sequencing sample was made of PBMCs. Receptors were obtained from a man aged 25-40 years in good health and CMV-seronegative.

The chain carries TRBV6-6 and TRBJ2-3; 9 nucleotides match TRBD1. With 5 bases clipped from V and 0 bases from J, the junction kept 6 bases outside the gene matches. This CDR3 has 16 residues. Germline V gene lookup returns CDR1 MNHNY and CDR2 SVGAGI (reference sequence). CDR3 bases: TGTGCCAGCAGTCTAGGACAGGGGCCCAGCACAGATACGCAGTATTTT. Amino acids: CASSLGQGPSTDTQYF.

V gene TRBV7-2 combines with J gene TRBJ2-5; TRBD1 might be the D (5 bases). CDR1 and CDR2 from the germline V gene are SGHTA and FQGNSA. Trimming took 5 bases from V and 4 from J, leaving 11 bases between them. The CDR3 consists of 13 residues. The CDR3 protein is CASSPRRGETQYF. For the CDR3, the DNA is TGTGCCAGCAGCCCTCGTAGGGGAGAGACCCAGTACTTC. Variable domain in full (rest from reference TRBV7-2 and TRBJ2-5): GAGVSQSPSNKVTEKGKDVELRCDPISGHTALYWYRQSLGQGLEFLIYFQGNSAPDKSGLPSDRFSAERTGGSVSTLTIQRTQQEDSAVYLCASSPRRGETQYFGPGTRLLVL.

This sequence joins TRBV2 and TRBJ2-3, with 7 bases identical to TRBD2. CDR1 is SNHLY, CDR2 FYNNEI, per germline. Germline trimming cut 7 bases from V and 4 bases from J; bases unmatched to any gene: 8. This CDR3 spans 14 amino acids. Here the CDR3 reads CASKAGEPPDTQYF. The DNA of the CDR3 is TGTGCCAGCAAGGCGGGGGAGCCTCCAGATACGCAGTATTTT. The complete variable domain, with remaining parts taken from reference TRBV2 and TRBJ2-3, reads EPEVTQTPSHQVTQMGQEVILRCVPISNHLYFYWYRQILGQKVEFLVSFYNNEISEKSEIFDDQFSVERPDGSNFTLKIRSTKLEDSAMYFCASKAGEPPDTQYFGPGTRLTVL.

The chain joins TRBV5-4 to TRBJ2-3; D is undetermined. Germline lookup yields CDR1 SGHNT and CDR2 YYREEE (reference sequence). The length of the CDR3 is 15 residues. V lost 0 bases and J 0 bases, leaving 8 bases between the germline ends. Here the CDR3 DNA reads TGTGCCAGCAGCTTGGCGCGGCAGAGCACAGATACGCAGTATTTT. Amino acid sequence: CASSLARQSTDTQYF.

The rearrangement joins TRBV12-5 to TRBJ2-5, with 8 bases fitting TRBD2. The CDR3 has 16 residues. Germline V gene data show CDR1 as LGHNT and CDR2 as FRNRAP. V shed 1 base, J shed 5 bases, and the junction held 9 bases outside the gene matches. The CDR3 nucleotides are TGTGCTAGTGGTTTGGGGCTAGCGGGTGGCGGCGAGACCCAGTACTTC. Translation gives CASGLGLAGGGETQYF.

The chain joins TRBV11-3 to TRBJ2-7; TRBD1 matches 7 bases. Per the germline V gene, CDR1 is SGHNT and CDR2 is YENEEA. The CDR3 runs 14 residues. After removal of 5 bases from V and 0 bases from J, the junction contained 4 bases not matched to a gene. The DNA for the CDR3 is TGTGCCAGCAGCGTGGACAGGCACTCCTACGAGCAGTACTTC. Encoded protein: CASSVDRHSYEQYF.

For the CDR3, the DNA is TGTGCCAGCAGTTCTTGGGACAGCCCTAGTAAGAATGAGCAGTTCTTC. Encoded protein: CASSSWDSPSKNEQFF. The genes are TRBV28 and TRBJ2-1; TRBD1 matches 7 bases. After removal of 4 bases from V and 7 bases from J, the junction contained 13 bases not matched to a gene. CDR3 size: 16 residues. Germline V gives CDR1 MDHEN, CDR2 SYDVKM.

In DNA form, the CDR3 reads TGTGCCAGCAGCGCCAGGGGTCAGGACAGGGTTGAAACAGATACGCAGTATTTT. Translation: CASSARGQDRVETDTQYF. The V gene is TRBV11-2, the J gene TRBJ2-3, with 8 bases that match TRBD1. The CDR3 contains 18 residues. The junction had 16 bases not matched to a gene; V was cut back by 5 bases and J by 3 bases. Germline assignment: CDR1 SGHAT and CDR2 FQNNGV. The variable domain in full, completed from reference TRBV11-2 and TRBJ2-3, reads EAGVAQSPRYKIIEKRQSVAFWCNPISGHATLYWYQQILGQGPKLLIQFQNNGVVDDSQLPKDRFSAERLKGVDSTLKIQPAKLEDSAVYLCASSARGQDRVETDTQYFGPGTRLTVL.

This clone showed up just a few times. The chain combines TRBV2 with TRBJ1-1; no clear D. Germline-derived CDR1 and CDR2 are SNHLY and FYNNEI. V was clipped by 4 bases and J by 1 base, with 4 bases between them. The CDR3 has 12 residues. The CDR3 is CASSGQNTEAFF. The CDR3 bases are TGTGCCAGCAGTGGACAGAACACTGAAGCTTTCTTT.

The chain carries TRBV27 and TRBJ2-1; D remains unclear. The CDR3 has 15 residues. The V gene's germline CDR1 is MNHEY and CDR2 SMNVEV (reference sequence). V was trimmed by 6 bases and J by 1 base, leaving 13 bases between them. CDR3 bases: TGTGCCAGCAGCCCCGTGAGCGTATCCTACAATGAGCAGTTCTTC. Its translation: CASSPVSVSYNEQFF.

The chain uses TRBV5-1 and TRBJ2-2; the match to TRBD1 covers 9 bases. The CDR3 has 16 residues. J gave up 1 base and V 5 bases, and 6 bases lay outside the gene matches. CDR1 is SGHRS, CDR2 YFSETQ, per germline. The CDR3, as DNA: TGCGCCAGCAGGGTGTGGGGACAGGGGAACACCGGGGAGCTGTTTTTT. Translating gives CASRVWGQGNTGELFF.

The rearrangement links TRBV28 to TRBJ2-1; a possible D gene is TRBD2 (5 bases). The length of the CDR3 is 15 residues. The V end lost 1 base, the J end lost 4 bases, and 11 bases lay between the germline ends. CDR1 and CDR2 from the germline V gene are MDHEN and SYDVKM. The CDR3 DNA follows: TGTGCCAGCAGTTTATTTGCGGGTGAATACAATGAGCAGTTCTTC. Translating it yields CASSLFAGEYNEQFF.

The V call is TRBV28, the J call TRBJ1-5, with unresolved D. In germline, CDR1 is MDHEN, CDR2 SYDVKM. The CDR3 is 15 amino acids. Deletions cut 8 bases from V and 3 bases from J, with 17 bases between. CDR3: CASGGQVDYNQPQHF. The DNA for the CDR3 is TGTGCCAGCGGTGGGCAGGTTGATTACAATCAGCCCCAGCATTTT.

The gene calls are TRBV7-9 and TRBJ1-3, with D uncertain. Germline V gene lookup returns CDR1 SEHNR and CDR2 FQNEAQ (reference sequence). This CDR3 spans 15 amino acids. V gave up 3 bases and J gave up 0 bases, with 9 bases separating them. The CDR3 DNA reads TGTGCCAGCAGCTTGGACTGGAGCTCTGGAAACACCATATATTTT. It encodes CASSLDWSSGNTIYF.